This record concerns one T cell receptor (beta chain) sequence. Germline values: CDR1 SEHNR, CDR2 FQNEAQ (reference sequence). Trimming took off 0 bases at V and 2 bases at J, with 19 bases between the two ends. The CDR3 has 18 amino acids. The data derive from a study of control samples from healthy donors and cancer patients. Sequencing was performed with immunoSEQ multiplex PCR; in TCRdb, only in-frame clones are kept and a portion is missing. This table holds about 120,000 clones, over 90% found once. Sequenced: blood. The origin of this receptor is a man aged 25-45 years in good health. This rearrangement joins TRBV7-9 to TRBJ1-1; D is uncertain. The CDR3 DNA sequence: TGTGCCAGCAGCTTAGCGCGGGGAAAAATGTTTTATAACACTGAAGCTTTCTTT. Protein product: CASSLARGKMFYNTEAFF.